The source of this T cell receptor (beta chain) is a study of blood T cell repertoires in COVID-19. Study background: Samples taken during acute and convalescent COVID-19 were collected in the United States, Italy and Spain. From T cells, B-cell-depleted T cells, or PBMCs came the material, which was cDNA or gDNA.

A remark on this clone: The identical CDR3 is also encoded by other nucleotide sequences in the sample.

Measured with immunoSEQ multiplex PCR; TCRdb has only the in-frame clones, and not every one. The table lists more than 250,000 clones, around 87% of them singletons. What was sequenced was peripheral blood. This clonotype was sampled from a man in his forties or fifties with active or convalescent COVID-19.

DNA for the CDR3: TGTGCCAGCAGTTCTAATAATTCACCCCTCCACTTT. Translated: CASSSNNSPLHF. The chain uses TRBV7-9 and TRBJ1-6, with no clear D. The length of the CDR3 is 12 residues. The V gene's germline CDR1 is SEHNR and CDR2 FQNEAQ (reference sequence). V lost 6 bases to trimming and J lost 5 bases, with 5 bases between them.